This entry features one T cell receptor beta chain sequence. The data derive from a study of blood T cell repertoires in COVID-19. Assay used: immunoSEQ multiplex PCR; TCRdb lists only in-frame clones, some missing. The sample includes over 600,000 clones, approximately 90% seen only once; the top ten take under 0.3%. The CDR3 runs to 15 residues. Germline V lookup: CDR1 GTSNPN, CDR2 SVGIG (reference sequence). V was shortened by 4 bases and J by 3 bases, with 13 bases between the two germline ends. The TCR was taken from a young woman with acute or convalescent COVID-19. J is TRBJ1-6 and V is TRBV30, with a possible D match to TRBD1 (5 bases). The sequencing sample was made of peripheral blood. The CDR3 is CAWNFRQLYNSPLHF. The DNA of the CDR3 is TGTGCCTGGAATTTCCGACAGCTCTATAATTCACCCCTCCACTTT. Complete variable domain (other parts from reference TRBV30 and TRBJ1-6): SQTIHQWPATLVQPVGSPLSLECTVEGTSNPNLYWYRQAAGRGLQLLFYSVGIGQISSEVPQNLSASRPQDRQFILSSKKLLLSDSGFYLCAWNFRQLYNSPLHFGNGTRLTVT.